The T cell receptor (beta chain) under discussion was sequenced for a study of T cells in tuberculosis (dated by TCRdb to 2016 to 2019). With regard to the full study: The study combined CD1B tetramers and high-throughput TCR immunosequencing to characterize T cells specific for the mycobacterial lipid antigen glucose monomycolate (GMM). With 9 to 11 people per group, a South African clinical cohort compared IGRA-negative adolescents, IGRA-positive adolescents with latent tuberculosis, and adults with active tuberculosis. What the authors observed across the whole study: A classifier using the diverse GMM-specific repertoire reached about 90% accuracy (AUROC around 0.9), compared with 60% to 75% accuracy using GEM motif frequencies. Which clinical samples got chosen depended on the availability of cryopreserved specimens, and the active tuberculosis cases were adults, whereas the controls were adolescents. Active tuberculosis TCR-alpha repertoires showed smaller mean NN-distances to GMM-specific TCRs than IGRA-negative controls, suggesting clonal expansion of these TCRs. Smaller NN-distances were partly driven by shorter CDR3-alpha lengths in active tuberculosis patients, and statistical significance was not reached for the TCR-beta difference.

At study entry, a tuberculin skin test and the QuantiFERON-TB GOLD In-Tube IGRA were used to screen adolescents for latent tuberculosis infection. Unsorted cryopreserved PBMC were immunosequenced, covering on average roughly 100,000 T cells per clinical donor. Eleven high schools in the Worcester region of the Western Cape, South Africa, served as enrollment sites for adolescents aged 12 to 18 years. Around 10 M. tuberculosis-infected and roughly ten uninfected adolescents were selected with matching for age and sex. PBMC from adolescents were isolated by density centrifugation from freshly drawn heparinized blood and were then cryopreserved. TCR libraries were generated with the immunoSEQ multiplex PCR assay, using TCR-beta and/or TCR-alpha/delta assays for each sample. The amplified TCR libraries were sequenced on the Illumina high-throughput platform. The paper's processing steps were these. Clustering and dimensionality reduction relied on pairwise TCRdist distances among GMM-specific receptors from T cells that were either sorted ex vivo or expanded in vitro. The score assigned to each clinical repertoire was mean NN-distance, meaning the average TCRdist to the nearest 10% of tetramer-positive reference sequences. GEM TCR motif frequency was computed as the fraction of unique TCRs matching known GEM sequences by V/J usage and CDR3 length. Linear discriminant analysis with leave-one-out cross-validation, implemented in scikit-learn, was used to classify active tuberculosis. TCRdb holds this immuneACCESS table with in-frame rearrangements only. Some clones are missing; in checked studies, unresolved V genes explain under half, and the rest has no known cause. V and J calls and clone size are as listed in that table; D and trimming were resolved from the DNA. The sample records about 36,000 clones, 93% of which are singletons. Of the sample, about 6.7% is held by the ten largest clones.

The CDR3 spans 13 residues, from the cysteine through the phenylalanine. Only CDR3 DNA remains: 39 bases, in frame from the first base. The germline V gene supplies CDR1 SGHAT and CDR2 FQNNGV. V and J are truncated by 5 bases and 7 bases respectively, leaving an intervening sequence of 14 bases. Worth noting for this clone: No antigen is known for it. No per-base quality is available; no much larger clone lies one base away.

The origin of this receptor is a donor aged 5 to 30 with latent tuberculosis or without tuberculosis infection. Rearrangement joined TRBV11-2 to TRBJ1-1, with the D gene uncertain. Sequences were obtained from PBMCs. The CDR3 amino acid sequence is: CASSDTTHREAFF. The DNA reads as follows: TGTGCCAGCAGCGATACTACTCACCGTGAAGCTTTCTTT.